Listed below are T cell receptor beta chains from one sample, sequenced in a study of control samples from healthy donors and cancer patients. The data were produced by immunoSEQ multiplex PCR, yet TCRdb's version contains in-frame clones alone and is incomplete. The sample holds 74,000 or so clones; about 89% are singletons and the top ten take over 5.5%. Sequenced input: blood. Every receptor here comes from a man aged 50-60 years in good health. The CDR3 runs from the conserved cysteine through the conserved F or W. The order of the fields is CDR3 DNA, CDR3 protein, clone size, V gene, CDR3 length, J gene, D gene. A D gene is named only where the DNA matches it firmly. Not all rows give a size; the values are once, few, many and, for expanded clones, a class.

TGTGCCACCAGCCTCCGTGGTGATACGCAGTATTTT,CATSLRGDTQYF,-,TRBV15,12,TRBJ2-3,-
TGTGCCACCAGTGACCCCGGACGGAATTATGGCTACACCTTC,CATSDPGRNYGYTF,-,TRBV24-1,14,TRBJ1-2,-
TGTGCCAGCAGTTACTCGATCGATTATAGCAATCAGCCCCAGCATTTT,CASSYSIDYSNQPQHF,-,TRBV6-5,16,TRBJ1-5,-
TGTGCCAGCAGACTTTTCGCAGGGGCCAACGTCCTGACTTTC,CASRLFAGANVLTF,-,TRBV5-4,14,TRBJ2-6,-
TGTGCCAGCAGCTTAGGGGCGGGGGGGCCCTACAATGAGCAGTTCTTC,CASSLGAGGPYNEQFF,-,TRBV7-9,16,TRBJ2-1,TRBD2
TGTGCCAGTGGAAAGACAGTCTTGAACACTGAAGCTTTCTTT,CASGKTVLNTEAFF,-,TRBV19,14,TRBJ1-1,-
TGCGCCAGCAGCTTGGACAGGGGGCAGATCGGTAGGGATGGCTACACCTTC,CASSLDRGQIGRDGYTF,-,TRBV5-1,17,TRBJ1-2,TRBD1
TGTGCCAGCTCACCTATAGGACAGGGTAACTATGGCTACACCTTC,CASSPIGQGNYGYTF,-,TRBV18,15,TRBJ1-2,TRBD1
TGTGCCAGCAGCACGAACGACGGTACTGAAGCTTTCTTT,CASSTNDGTEAFF,-,TRBV7-9,13,TRBJ1-1,-
TGTGCCAGCATTCGAAACGACAGGACAGATACGCAGTATTTT,CASIRNDRTDTQYF,-,TRBV2,14,TRBJ2-3,-
TGCGCCAGCAGCCCGACAGGTTCGGCCGGCTCTGGAAACACCATATATTTT,CASSPTGSAGSGNTIYF,-,TRBV4-3,17,TRBJ1-3,-
TGTGCCAGCAGCCAAGATAGGGACCAAGGCTATGGCTACACCTTC,CASSQDRDQGYGYTF,-,TRBV4-2,15,TRBJ1-2,-
TGTGCCAGCAGCCAATCAAGAAGAGGACAGCTTAGGGGTATGAACACTGAAGCTTTCTTT,CASSQSRRGQLRGMNTEAFF,few,TRBV3-1/TRBV3-2,20,TRBJ1-1,-
TGTGCCAGCAGCCAGTATAGGACAGAAGCCACAGATACGCAGTATTTT,CASSQYRTEATDTQYF,-,TRBV3-1/TRBV3-2,16,TRBJ2-3,-
TGTGCCAGCACCCGGTCGGGGACCCCCCCAGAGACCCAGTACTTC,CASTRSGTPPETQYF,-,TRBV7-2,15,TRBJ2-5,-
TGTGCCAGCAGTCCACGGGAACAGTCCTACGAGCAGTACTTC,CASSPREQSYEQYF,-,TRBV6-6,14,TRBJ2-7,-
TGTGCCAGCAGCCGAATGCGGGGGGCGGGTAGCACTGAAGCTTTCTTT,CASSRMRGAGSTEAFF,-,TRBV3-1/TRBV3-2,16,TRBJ1-1,-
TGTGCCAGCAGCTTAGAGGCCCAGGGAAAGCCACCCCTCCACTTT,CASSLEAQGKPPLHF,few,TRBV7-9,15,TRBJ1-6,-
TGTGCCAGCCGCAAGGGAGGCGACGTGATTCGGGATACGCAGTATTTT,CASRKGGDVIRDTQYF,-,TRBV19,16,TRBJ2-3,-
TGTGCCAGCAGTTCGGGCCTCTCCCATGGCTACACCTTC,CASSSGLSHGYTF,-,TRBV6-5,13,TRBJ1-2,-
TGTGCCAGCTCACCACCGTTGTACAGCATGAACACTGAAGCTTTCTTT,CASSPPLYSMNTEAFF,-,TRBV18,16,TRBJ1-1,-
TGTGCCAGCAGCTTAGTGGACAGGGGGTCTAGCAATCAGCCCCAGCATTTT,CASSLVDRGSSNQPQHF,-,TRBV7-8,17,TRBJ1-5,TRBD1
TGTGCCAGCCGACGACAGGGAGGTAACTATGGCTACACCTTC,CASRRQGGNYGYTF,-,TRBV27,14,TRBJ1-2,TRBD1
TGTGCCAGTAGTCCTCCTTGGGGGGTCGGGGCCAACGTCCTGACTTTC,CASSPPWGVGANVLTF,-,TRBV19,16,TRBJ2-6,-
TGTGCCAGCAGCTTAGACAGGGCTAGCTACACCTTC,CASSLDRASYTF,-,TRBV7-2,12,TRBJ1-2,-
TGTGCCAGCAGCCAAGGTCTGCGACTCAACTATGGCTACACCTTC,CASSQGLRLNYGYTF,-,TRBV3-1/TRBV3-2,15,TRBJ1-2,-
TGTGCCAGCATTGACCTTATGAACACTGAAGCTTTCTTT,CASIDLMNTEAFF,-,TRBV27,13,TRBJ1-1,-
TGCGCCAGCAGCTGGACAACTAACACTGAAGCTTTCTTT,CASSWTTNTEAFF,-,TRBV5-1,13,TRBJ1-1,-
TGTGCCAGCCCCCCTTCGGGGGGCGCGGGAGAGGTCGCTTTCTTT,CASPPSGGAGEVAFF,-,TRBV19,15,TRBJ1-1,-
TGTGCCAGTCTGGGACCCCCATTCAATCAGCCCCAGCATTTT,CASLGPPFNQPQHF,-,TRBV6-5,14,TRBJ1-5,-
TGTGCCAGCAGCCCCTCCTGGGTGGTTAACTATGGCTACACCTTC,CASSPSWVVNYGYTF,-,TRBV7-2,15,TRBJ1-2,-
TGCAGTGCTTGGACAGGGTTTGAGCAGTTCTTC,CSAWTGFEQFF,once,TRBV20-1,11,TRBJ2-1,TRBD1
TGTGCCAGCAGCCAACCCCGGCAGGGTGAGACCCAGTACTTC,CASSQPRQGETQYF,few,TRBV7-9,14,TRBJ2-5,-
TGCGCCAGCAGCTTGGAGGCAGGGAAAACCTTC,CASSLEAGKTF,-,TRBV5-1,11,TRBJ1-2,-
TGTGCCACCAGTGCGGGGCCGAACACCGGGGAGCTGTTTTTT,CATSAGPNTGELFF,few,TRBV24-1,14,TRBJ2-2,-
TGTGCCAGCAGCTTGGCGGGCCCGGGGGGCACTGAAGCTTTCTTT,CASSLAGPGGTEAFF,-,TRBV5-4,15,TRBJ1-1,-
TGTGCCAGCAGCCAAGATAGGGGACAGGGTTTTAATCAGCCCCAGCATTTT,CASSQDRGQGFNQPQHF,-,TRBV3-1/TRBV3-2,17,TRBJ1-5,TRBD1
TGTGCCAGCAGCTCCTTTCGACTAGCGGGCACAGATACGCAGTATTTT,CASSSFRLAGTDTQYF,-,TRBV9,16,TRBJ2-3,TRBD2
TGTGCCAGCAGCCGTCTCAAAGCTTCCTATGCGGGGGACACAGATACGCAGTATTTT,CASSRLKASYAGDTDTQYF,-,TRBV14,19,TRBJ2-3,TRBD2
TGTGCCACCAGCAGACCTATGGCGGAGGGAAACACCATATATTTT,CATSRPMAEGNTIYF,once,TRBV15,15,TRBJ1-3,-